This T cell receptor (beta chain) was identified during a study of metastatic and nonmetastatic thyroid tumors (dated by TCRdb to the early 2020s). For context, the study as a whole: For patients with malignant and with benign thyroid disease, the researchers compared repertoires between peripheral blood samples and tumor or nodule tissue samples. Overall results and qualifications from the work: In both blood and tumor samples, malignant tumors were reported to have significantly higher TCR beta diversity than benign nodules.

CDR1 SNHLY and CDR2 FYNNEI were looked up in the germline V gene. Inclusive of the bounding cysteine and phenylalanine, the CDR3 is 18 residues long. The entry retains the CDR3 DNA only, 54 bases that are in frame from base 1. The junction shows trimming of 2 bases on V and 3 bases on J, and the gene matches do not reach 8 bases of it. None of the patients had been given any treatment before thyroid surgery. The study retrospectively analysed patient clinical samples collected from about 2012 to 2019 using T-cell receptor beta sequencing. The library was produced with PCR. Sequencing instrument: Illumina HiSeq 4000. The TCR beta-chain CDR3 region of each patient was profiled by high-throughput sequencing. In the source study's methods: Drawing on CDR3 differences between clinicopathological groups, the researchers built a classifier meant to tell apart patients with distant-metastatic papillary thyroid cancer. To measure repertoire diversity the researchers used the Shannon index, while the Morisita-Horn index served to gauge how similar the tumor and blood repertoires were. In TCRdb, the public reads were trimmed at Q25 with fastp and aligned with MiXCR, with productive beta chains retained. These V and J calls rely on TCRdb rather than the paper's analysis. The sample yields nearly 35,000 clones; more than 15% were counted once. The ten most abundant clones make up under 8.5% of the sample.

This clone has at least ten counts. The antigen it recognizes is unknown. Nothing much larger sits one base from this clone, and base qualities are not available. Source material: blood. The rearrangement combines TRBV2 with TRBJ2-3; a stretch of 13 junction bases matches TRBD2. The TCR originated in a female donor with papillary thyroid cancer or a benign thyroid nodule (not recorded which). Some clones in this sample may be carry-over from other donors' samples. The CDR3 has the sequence CASSERLAGGSGTDTQYF. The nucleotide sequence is TGTGCCAGCAGTGAACGACTAGCGGGAGGCTCGGGGACAGATACGCAGTATTTT.